What follows is one T cell receptor (beta chain) and its context. Antigen specificity is unknown. From the 5' RACE reads, TCRdb called clonotypes with MiXCR, one entry per CDR3 protein. The data contain about 190,000 distinct CDR3 sequences, roughly 27% of them singletons. These data belong to a study of T-cell memory formation after mild COVID-19. Study-wide findings and caveats: The SARS-CoV-2 specificity of second-wave clones reaching peak at day 37 remained unverified.

V was clipped by 5 bases and J by 2 bases, with 15 bases between them. CDR3 length: 15 amino acids. The V gene's germline CDR1 is SGHAT and CDR2 FQNNGV. The rearrangement links TRBV11-2 to TRBJ1-2; D is unresolved. The origin of this receptor is an adult woman who had mild COVID-19 (a few samples of this study predate the infection). Cell type and time point are not known. The sequencing input was PBMCs or a T cell subset sorted from them (not recorded which). In nucleotides, the CDR3 is TGTGCCAGCAGCCCCTTGGGCGGGCAGAACTATGGCTACACCTTC. This translates into CASSPLGGQNYGYTF.